Listed below are T cell receptor beta chains from one sample, sequenced in a study of glioma-infiltrating T cells after dendritic cell vaccination. Data came from immunoSEQ multiplex PCR; TCRdb stores just in-frame clones and leaves some out. The table has fewer than 35,000 clones, roughly 90% seen once. This specimen was blood, taken before dendritic cell vaccination. The receptor set was obtained from a human donor with glioblastoma. Each CDR3 is given with its conserved first and last residue. The D gene is left open where the match is weak. Clone size is given for some rows only: seen once, a few or many times, or a class if the clone is expanded.

D: NA
size: NA
V: TRBV6-5
J: TRBJ1-4
CDR3: CASRMDSTNEKLFF
DNA: TGTGCCAGCAGAATGGACAGCACTAATGAAAAACTGTTTTTT

D: TRBD2
size: NA
V: TRBV29-1
J: TRBJ2-3
CDR3: CSGSWRGADTQYF
DNA: TGCAGCGGCTCTTGGCGGGGGGCAGATACGCAGTATTTT

D: NA
size: NA
V: TRBV5-1
J: TRBJ1-5
CDR3: CASSLGGLNSQPQHF
DNA: TGCGCCAGCAGCTTGGGCGGGCTGAACAGTCAGCCCCAGCATTTT

D: NA
size: NA
V: TRBV5-5
J: TRBJ1-1
CDR3: CASSLLDINTEAFF
DNA: TGTGCCAGCAGCTTGTTGGACATAAACACTGAAGCTTTCTTT

D: TRBD1
size: NA
V: TRBV9
J: TRBJ2-2
CDR3: CASSVGTGGFGELFF
DNA: TGTGCCAGCAGCGTAGGGACAGGGGGCTTCGGGGAGCTGTTTTTT

D: TRBD2
size: NA
V: TRBV14
J: TRBJ2-7
CDR3: CASSQFSGGAREQYF
DNA: TGTGCCAGCAGCCAATTCAGCGGGGGGGCCCGGGAGCAGTACTTC

D: NA
size: NA
V: TRBV7-6
J: TRBJ1-1
CDR3: CASSLARGSNTEAFF
DNA: TGTGCCAGCAGCTTAGCGCGGGGCAGTAACACTGAAGCTTTCTTT

D: TRBD2
size: NA
V: TRBV6-6
J: TRBJ2-7
CDR3: CASSSTSGWYYEQYF
DNA: TGTGCCAGCAGTTCGACTAGCGGCTGGTACTACGAGCAGTACTTC

D: TRBD1
size: NA
V: TRBV25-1
J: TRBJ1-1
CDR3: CASSKTGGLINTEAFF
DNA: TGTGCCAGCAGCAAGACAGGGGGCCTCATCAACACTGAAGCTTTCTTT

D: NA
size: once
V: TRBV12-5
J: TRBJ1-4
CDR3: CASGFGVREDEKLFF
DNA: TGTGCTAGTGGTTTCGGCGTCAGGGAGGATGAAAAACTGTTTTTT

D: TRBD2
size: NA
V: TRBV5-1
J: TRBJ2-7
CDR3: CASSSLERGDEQYF
DNA: TGCGCCAGCAGCTCGTTGGAGCGGGGGGACGAGCAGTACTTC

D: TRBD1
size: NA
V: TRBV6-5
J: TRBJ1-6
CDR3: CASSYRQGYNSPLHF
DNA: TGTGCCAGCAGTTACCGACAGGGATATAATTCACCCCTCCACTTT

D: NA
size: NA
V: TRBV21-1
J: TRBJ2-6
CDR3: CASSTFGSSGANVLTF
DNA: TGTGCCAGCAGCACCTTTGGGAGCTCTGGGGCCAACGTCCTGACTTTC

D: NA
size: NA
V: TRBV6-1
J: TRBJ1-1
CDR3: CASSGWQGANTEAFF
DNA: TGTGCCAGCAGTGGATGGCAGGGTGCGAACACTGAAGCTTTCTTT

D: TRBD1
size: NA
V: TRBV5-1
J: TRBJ2-1
CDR3: CASSLERTGGAEQFF
DNA: TGCGCCAGCAGCTTGGAGAGGACAGGGGGCGCGGAGCAGTTCTTC

D: NA
size: NA
V: TRBV19
J: TRBJ2-7
CDR3: CASSGAGSYEQYF
DNA: TGTGCCAGTAGTGGGGCAGGCTCCTACGAGCAGTACTTC

D: TRBD1
size: NA
V: TRBV10-2
J: TRBJ2-7
CDR3: CASTTGTDVYEQYF
DNA: TGCGCCAGTACAACCGGGACAGATGTCTACGAGCAGTACTTC

D: NA
size: NA
V: TRBV19
J: TRBJ2-7
CDR3: CASSPGSGSAYEQYF
DNA: TGTGCCAGTAGTCCCGGCAGCGGATCGGCCTACGAGCAGTACTTC

D: TRBD1
size: once
V: TRBV6-5
J: TRBJ2-3
CDR3: CASPGTGTTDTQYF
DNA: TGTGCCAGTCCCGGGACAGGGACCACAGATACGCAGTATTTT

D: NA
size: once
V: TRBV5-6
J: TRBJ1-1
CDR3: CASSLGRGTEAFF
DNA: TGTGCCAGCAGCTTGGGACGGGGGACTGAAGCTTTCTTT

D: NA
size: NA
V: TRBV5-1
J: TRBJ2-3
CDR3: CASSQRNFGGRTDTQYF
DNA: TGCGCCAGCAGCCAGCGCAACTTCGGGGGTCGGACAGATACGCAGTATTTT

D: TRBD1
size: NA
V: TRBV19
J: TRBJ1-6
CDR3: CASTGAGQGLSPLHF
DNA: TGTGCCAGTACCGGCGCGGGACAGGGGCTTAGTCCCCTCCACTTT

D: NA
size: NA
V: TRBV6-5
J: TRBJ2-7
CDR3: CASSTTGRQYF
DNA: TGTGCCAGCAGCACAACAGGGAGGCAGTACTTC

D: NA
size: NA
V: TRBV2
J: TRBJ2-3
CDR3: CASSADPAVGTDTQYF
DNA: TGTGCCAGCAGTGCCGACCCAGCGGTCGGGACAGATACGCAGTATTTT

D: NA
size: NA
V: TRBV6-5
J: TRBJ2-7
CDR3: CASRAVYEQYF
DNA: TGTGCCAGCCGAGCGGTCTACGAGCAGTACTTC

D: TRBD1
size: NA
V: TRBV5-6
J: TRBJ2-3
CDR3: CASRRATGASTDTQYF
DNA: TGTGCCAGCAGACGAGCTACAGGGGCCAGCACAGATACGCAGTATTTT

D: NA
size: NA
V: TRBV5-1
J: TRBJ1-3
CDR3: CASSLVGDSGNTIYF
DNA: TGCGCCAGCAGCTTGGTGGGAGACTCTGGAAACACCATATATTTT

D: NA
size: NA
V: TRBV30
J: TRBJ1-3
CDR3: CAWSSDSGNTIYF
DNA: TGTGCCTGGAGCAGTGACTCTGGAAACACCATATATTTT

D: NA
size: NA
V: TRBV27
J: TRBJ2-3
CDR3: CAVNSGGASYTQYF
DNA: TGTGCCGTAAACAGTGGGGGGGCCTCATATACGCAGTATTTT

D: TRBD1
size: NA
V: TRBV4-1
J: TRBJ1-2
CDR3: CASSQLTGVNYGYTF
DNA: TGCGCCAGCAGCCAATTAACAGGGGTTAACTATGGCTACACCTTC

D: NA
size: NA
V: TRBV19
J: TRBJ2-5
CDR3: CASGKVEEVETQYF
DNA: TGTGCCAGTGGTAAAGTGGAAGAGGTGGAGACCCAGTACTTC

D: TRBD1
size: once
V: TRBV5-5
J: TRBJ2-5
CDR3: CASSTYRGRTQETQYF
DNA: TGTGCCAGCAGCACCTACAGGGGGAGGACTCAAGAGACCCAGTACTTC

D: NA
size: NA
V: TRBV5-6
J: TRBJ2-3
CDR3: CASSSPWEGEADTQYF
DNA: TGTGCCAGCAGCTCTCCTTGGGAGGGGGAAGCAGATACGCAGTATTTT

D: NA
size: NA
V: TRBV18
J: TRBJ2-3
CDR3: CASSPYTDTQYF
DNA: TGTGCCAGCTCACCCTACACAGATACGCAGTATTTT

D: NA
size: NA
V: TRBV7-2
J: TRBJ1-5
CDR3: CASSPGGQSPQHF
DNA: TGTGCCAGCAGCCCAGGAGGTCAATCGCCCCAGCATTTT

D: NA
size: NA
V: TRBV7-6
J: TRBJ2-2
CDR3: CASSPLHTSFIRELFF
DNA: TGTGCCAGCAGCCCCTTACATACTAGCTTTATTAGAGAGCTGTTTTTT

D: TRBD2
size: NA
V: TRBV14
J: TRBJ2-1
CDR3: CASSPKLVAGADNEQFF
DNA: TGTGCCAGCAGCCCCAAACTGGTAGCGGGGGCCGACAATGAGCAGTTCTTC

D: TRBD2
size: NA
V: TRBV5-8
J: TRBJ2-3
CDR3: CASSLGGGEGTDTQYF
DNA: TGTGCCAGCAGCCTGGGGGGAGGGGAAGGCACAGATACGCAGTATTTT